The present TCR beta chain was sequenced within a study of T cells after yellow fever vaccination. The wider study: Low-cell-number fractions underwent preparation using SMART-Seq v4 Ultra Low Input.

The CDR3 is 15 residues long. The V end lost 4 bases, the J end lost 0 bases, and 14 bases lay between the germline ends. General study points: In post-booster samples, most primary-vaccination clones reappeared (under 98% CD4, approximately 91% CD8). The secondary response was weaker, and its peak arrived faster, on day 5 versus 15.

A universal primer site and UMIs were added as TCR cDNA was made by 5'RACE template switching. Each CDR3 protein is one row after TCRdb ran MiXCR on the 5' RACE reads. The table includes 350,000 to 450,000 distinct CDR3 sequences, 6% to 8% detected once. As regards this clonotype: The target antigen is unknown.

Material: PBMCs, obtained 5 days after the yellow fever booster vaccination. This chain connects TRBV5-7 to TRBJ2-7; either TRBD1 or TRBD2 may supply D (5 bases each). TRBV5-7 is an ORF; its function is uncertain. This receptor was obtained from a man younger than 45 who received the YFV17D yellow fever vaccine. The CDR3 DNA reads as TGTGCCAGCAGCCCGGGGCTCCTAAGCTCCTACGAGCAGTACTTC. Translation: CASSPGLLSSYEQYF.